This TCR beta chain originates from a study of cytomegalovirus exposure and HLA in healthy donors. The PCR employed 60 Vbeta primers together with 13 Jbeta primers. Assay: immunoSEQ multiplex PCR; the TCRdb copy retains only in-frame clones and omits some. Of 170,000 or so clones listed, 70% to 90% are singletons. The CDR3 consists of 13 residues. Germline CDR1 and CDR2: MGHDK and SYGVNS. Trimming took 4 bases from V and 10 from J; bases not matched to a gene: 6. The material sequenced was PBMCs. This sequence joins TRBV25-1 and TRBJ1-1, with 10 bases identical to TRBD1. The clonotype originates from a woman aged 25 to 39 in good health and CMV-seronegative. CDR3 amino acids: CASSVTGGRRAFF. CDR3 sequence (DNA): TGTGCCAGCAGTGTGACAGGGGGCCGCCGAGCTTTCTTT.